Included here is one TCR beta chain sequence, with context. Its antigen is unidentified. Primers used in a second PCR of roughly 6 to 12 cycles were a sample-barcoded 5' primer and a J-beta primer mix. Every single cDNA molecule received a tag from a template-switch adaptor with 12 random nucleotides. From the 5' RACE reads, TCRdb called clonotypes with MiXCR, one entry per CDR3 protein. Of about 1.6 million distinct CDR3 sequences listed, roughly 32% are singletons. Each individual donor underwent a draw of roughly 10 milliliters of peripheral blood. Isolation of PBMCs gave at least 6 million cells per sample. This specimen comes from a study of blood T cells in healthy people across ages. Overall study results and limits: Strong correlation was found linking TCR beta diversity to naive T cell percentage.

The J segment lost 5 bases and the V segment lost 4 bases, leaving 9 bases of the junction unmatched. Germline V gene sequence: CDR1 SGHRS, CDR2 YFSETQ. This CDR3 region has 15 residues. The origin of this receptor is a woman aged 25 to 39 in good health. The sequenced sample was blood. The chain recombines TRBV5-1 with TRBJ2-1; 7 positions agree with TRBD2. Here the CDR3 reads CASSVPSGGHNEQFF. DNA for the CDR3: TGCGCCAGCAGCGTGCCCTCGGGGGGACACAATGAGCAGTTCTTC.